One and the same sample provided the 23 T cell receptor beta chains below, sequenced in a study of T cells in Graves' hyperthyroidism and ophthalmopathy. Amplification targeted TCR beta CDR3 regions from RNA transcripts. Researchers ran a first-round RT-PCR on the TCR CDR3 using the HTBI primer set. Each CDR3 protein is one row after TCRdb ran MiXCR on the multiplex PCR reads. The sample has 500,000 or so distinct CDR3 sequences; around 16% are singletons. Sequencing used blood. All receptors come from a woman younger than 45 with Graves' ophthalmopathy.

This clonotype showed up many times. This rearrangement joins TRBV7-8 to TRBJ2-7; D perhaps matches TRBD2 (6 bases). CDR3 length: 15 residues. With 1 base removed from V and 7 bases from J, the gap between germline ends came to 17 bases. The germline gives CDR1 SGHVS, CDR2 FQNEAQ. The CDR3 nucleotides read TGTGCCAGCAGCTTAGTAGTAGCGGCCGGGTGGGAGCAGTACTTC. Its protein is CASSLVVAAGWEQYF.

Many counts were recorded for this clonotype. The V call is TRBV7-8, the J call TRBJ2-7, with 7 bases aligning to TRBD2. V shed 4 bases and J 2 bases; nucleotides not matched to a gene: 11. The CDR3 runs 16 residues. Germline V gene lookup returns CDR1 SGHVS and CDR2 FQNEAQ. For the CDR3, the DNA is TGTGCCAGCAGCTCCCCGGTTGGGGGGAGGGCCTACGAGCAGTACTTC. Translated, it gives CASSSPVGGRAYEQYF.

The DNA for the CDR3 is TGTGCCAGCCAAAGAAGGGTTGCTGAAAAACTGTTTTTT. This translates into CASQRRVAEKLFF. This chain connects TRBV14 to TRBJ1-4; D gene unclear. The germline CDR1 and CDR2 sequences are SGHDN and FVKESK. Deletions cut 8 bases from V and 7 bases from J, with 14 bases between. The CDR3 spans 13 residues. The full variable domain, rest sourced from reference TRBV14 and TRBJ1-4, is EAGVTQFPSHSVIEKGQTVTLRCDPISGHDNLYWYRRVMGKEIKFLLHFVKESKQDESGMPNNRFLAERTGGTYSTLKVQPAELEDSGVYFCASQRRVAEKLFFGSGTQLSVL.

The J gene is TRBJ2-7, the V gene TRBV4-2; D possibly corresponds to TRBD2 (6 bases). V gave up 3 bases and J gave up 6 bases, with 12 bases separating them. The CDR3 sequence is 13 residues long. Germline V gene sequence: CDR1 LGHNA, CDR2 YNFKEQ. The CDR3 spells CASSQGREREQYF. The CDR3 DNA reads as TGTGCCAGCAGCCAGGGACGGGAGCGCGAGCAGTACTTC.

In this sample, this clonotype turned up many times. The V gene is TRBV30, the J gene TRBJ1-2, with TRBD1 matching 10 bases. Germline CDR1 reads GTSNPN; CDR2 reads SVGIG (reference sequence). This CDR3 contains 13 residues. The J segment lost 11 bases and the V segment lost 6 bases, leaving 12 bases of the junction unmatched. CDR3 in DNA: TGTGCCTGCCTACGCCGGGACAGGGGAACGTACACCTTC. Translated: CACLRRDRGTYTF.

The chain has TRBV20-1 and TRBJ2-7; D is ambiguous. Deletions cut 6 bases from V and 2 bases from J, with 8 bases between. Per the germline V gene, CDR1 is DFQATT and CDR2 is SNEGSKA (reference sequence). The length of the CDR3 is 11 residues. DNA of the CDR3: TGCAGTGCAGGCGGAACCTACGAGCAGTACTTC. Translated: CSAGGTYEQYF.

This clonotype was observed a handful of times. The V and J genes are TRBV6-1 and TRBJ1-6; 7 bases fit TRBD1. After removal of 6 bases from V and 0 bases from J, the junction contained 8 bases not matched to a gene. This CDR3 has 17 residues. Germline V gene sequence: CDR1 MNHNS, CDR2 SASEGT. As DNA, the CDR3 is TGTGCCAGCAGAGACAGGGAACTAAGCTCCTATAATTCACCCCTCCACTTT. Its protein is CASRDRELSSYNSPLHF.

The chain carries TRBV5-5 and TRBJ2-1; 8 bases align to TRBD1. Per the germline V gene, CDR1 is SGHKS and CDR2 is YYEKEE (reference sequence). V gave up 2 bases and J gave up 10 bases; unmatched junction bases: 11. The length of the CDR3 is 15 residues. CDR3 amino acids: CASSFDRGGLGEQFF. As DNA, the CDR3 is TGTGCCAGCAGCTTCGACAGGGGAGGCTTGGGGGAGCAGTTCTTC. The full variable domain, its missing parts supplied by reference TRBV5-5 and TRBJ2-1, is DAGVTQSPTHLIKTRGQQVTLRCSPISGHKSVSWYQQVLGQGPQFIFQYYEKEERGRGNFPDRFSARQFPNYSSELNVNALLLGDSALYLCASSFDRGGLGEQFFGPGTRLTVL.

This clonotype was recorded many times. The chain combines TRBV20-1 with TRBJ2-3, with D tentatively TRBD2 (6 bases). This CDR3 contains 14 residues. V dropped 3 bases and J dropped 2 bases, with 12 bases sitting between them. Germline loops: CDR1 DFQATT, CDR2 SNEGSKA (reference sequence). The CDR3 DNA is TGCAGTGCTAGGTGGCTAGCGCTCACAGATACGCAGTATTTT. Its translation: CSARWLALTDTQYF.

Of note for this clonotype: A much larger clone lies a single base off, so this may be a read error. This chain joins TRBV30 and TRBJ2-7; no reliable D call. The CDR3 sequence is 12 residues long. Germline V gene sequence: CDR1 GTSNPN, CDR2 SVGIG (reference sequence). CDR3 protein: CAWSVGPYGQYF. In DNA, the CDR3 is TGTGCCTGGAGTGTAGGTCCCTACGGGCAGTACTTC.

The J gene is TRBJ2-2, the V gene TRBV6-1, with 11 nucleotides matching TRBD1. Trimming took 7 bases from V and 7 from J; bases not matched to a gene: 8. The CDR3 totals 15 residues. CDR1 is MNHNS, CDR2 SASEGT, per germline. CDR3 sequence (DNA): TGTGCCAGCATCCGAGGACAGGGGGCTGGCGGGGAGCTGTTTTTT. It encodes CASIRGQGAGGELFF.

This clonotype has at least ten counts. This sequence joins TRBV7-3 and TRBJ2-1; 9 nucleotides match TRBD1. V dropped 5 bases and J dropped 10; count of bases not matched to a gene: 21. Per germline, CDR1 SGHTA and CDR2 FQGTGA. CDR3 length: 18 amino acids. In DNA, the CDR3 is TGTGCCAGCAGCGCAGGCGGGACAGGGTTAGGGATCTCCAGGGAGCAGTTCTTC. Translation gives CASSAGGTGLGISREQFF.

This clonotype was counted only a few times. The chain links TRBV7-9 to TRBJ2-7; 7 bases agree with TRBD2. The CDR3 totals 12 residues. Trimming at V came to 8 bases and at J to 6 bases, leaving 7 bases not matched to a gene. Germline lookup yields CDR1 SEHNR and CDR2 FQNEAQ (reference sequence). This CDR3 reads CASQAGKGEQYF. The DNA of the CDR3 is TGTGCCAGCCAAGCGGGAAAAGGCGAGCAGTACTTC.

This clonotype was observed a handful of times. This chain joins TRBV10-3 and TRBJ2-1; the match to TRBD2 covers 8 bases. Per germline, CDR1 ENHRY and CDR2 SYGVKD. This CDR3 comprises 13 residues. Trimming at V came to 6 bases and at J to 8 bases, leaving 6 bases not matched to a gene. CDR3 coding DNA: TGTGCCATCAGGGGGACGGGGGGGTATGAGCAGTTCTTC. This encodes CAIRGTGGYEQFF.

The V gene is TRBV20-1, the J gene TRBJ2-2; 9 nucleotides match TRBD1. Germline V lookup: CDR1 DFQATT, CDR2 SNEGSKA (reference sequence). J lost 0 bases, V lost 6 bases, and 2 bases had no gene match. The CDR3 loop spans 14 amino acids. As DNA, the CDR3 is TGCAGTGCGAGACAGGGGGCGAACACCGGGGAGCTGTTTTTT. Its protein is CSARQGANTGELFF.

The V gene is TRBV5-6, the J gene TRBJ2-2, with 10 bases that match TRBD2. This CDR3 region has 17 residues. Germline values: CDR1 SGHDT, CDR2 YYEEEE. Trimming cost V 6 bases and J 6 bases; bases outside gene matches: 14. Here the CDR3 DNA reads TGTGCCAGCACCCTCCTAAGCCCTAGCGGGAGTCCCGGGGAGCTGTTTTTT. Its translation: CASTLLSPSGSPGELFF.

Details on this clonotype: A much more abundant neighbour one base away suggests this may be a read error. This chain joins TRBV27 and TRBJ2-1; 7 positions agree with TRBD2. The germline CDR1 and CDR2 sequences are MNHEY and SMNVEV (reference sequence). The CDR3 has 15 amino acids. The trim removed 0 bases at V and 12 bases at J, leaving 11 bases unmatched. The CDR3 loop reads CASSLSVATPGGQFF. In DNA, the CDR3 is TGTGCCAGCAGTTTATCGGTAGCGACCCCGGGAGGGCAGTTCTTC.

This clonotype was counted at least ten times. The V and J genes are TRBV20-1 and TRBJ2-5; D may be TRBD1 (5 bases). The CDR3 contains 10 residues. With 1 base removed from V and 12 bases from J, the gap between germline ends came to 9 bases. The germline CDR1 and CDR2 sequences are DFQATT and SNEGSKA (reference sequence). CDR3 DNA: TGCAGTGCTAGAGCCCTCAGGGAGTACTTC. Amino acids: CSARALREYF.

This clonotype was counted at least ten times. The chain is built from TRBV12-3 or TRBV12-4 and TRBJ1-4, with D maybe TRBD1 (5 bases). Trimming removed 8 bases from V and 7 bases from J, with 14 bases in between. The CDR3 is made up of 13 amino acids. Here the CDR3 reads CASRVGTVEKLFF. CDR3 nucleotides: TGTGCCAGCCGAGTTGGGACTGTTGAAAAACTGTTTTTT.

This clonotype has a count of ten or more. CDR3 coding DNA: TGTGCCAGCAGCCCTTGGGAGGGTGACACAGATACGCAGTATTTT. The encoded protein is CASSPWEGDTDTQYF. The chain recombines TRBV7-6 with TRBJ2-3; 7 nucleotides line up with TRBD2. Germline CDR1 and CDR2: SGHVS and FNYEAQ. The CDR3 has 15 residues. The J segment lost 2 bases and the V segment lost 5 bases, leaving 7 bases of the junction unmatched.

This clonotype was counted only a few times. V usage is TRBV19 and J usage is TRBJ2-7; 7 nucleotides agree with TRBD1. J lost 6 bases, V lost 4 bases, and 3 bases had no gene match. Germline-derived CDR1 and CDR2 are LNHDA and SQIVND (reference sequence). The CDR3 loop spans 12 amino acids. The CDR3 loop is CASSTAGGEQYF. Written as DNA, the CDR3 is TGTGCCAGTAGTACCGCAGGGGGCGAGCAGTACTTC. Looking up the rest from reference TRBV19 and TRBJ2-7 gives the full variable domain: DGGITQSPKYLFRKEGQNVTLSCEQNLNHDAMYWYRQDPGQGLRLIYYSQIVNDFQKGDIAEGYSVSREKKESFPLTVTSAQKNPTAFYLCASSTAGGEQYFGPGTRLTVT.

The chain combines TRBV9 with TRBJ1-1; possibly TRBD1 for D (6 bases). Trimming pared 4 bases from V and 3 bases from J, leaving 19 bases between. Germline CDR1 reads SGDLS; CDR2 reads YYNGEE. The CDR3 sequence is 16 residues long. The CDR3 coding sequence is TGTGCCAGCAGCACAAGGGGAGGGGGGACCGACACTGAAGCTTTCTTT. Translating it yields CASSTRGGGTDTEAFF.

The V and J genes are TRBV3-1 and TRBJ1-6; TRBD1 agrees at 8 bases. Germline V gives CDR1 LGHDT, CDR2 YNNKEL (reference sequence). The CDR3 has 14 residues. The V gene end was trimmed by 4 bases and the J gene end by 7 bases; junction bases not matched to a gene: 3. Here the CDR3 reads CASSLRQGNSPLHF. For the CDR3, the DNA is TGTGCCAGCAGCCTTCGACAGGGGAATTCACCCCTCCACTTT.